One and the same sample provided the 30 T cell receptor beta chains below, sequenced in a study of glioma-infiltrating T cells. TCR alpha and beta CDR3 regions were amplified from RNA using iRepertoire nested multiplex PCR. MiXCR, run by TCRdb on the multiplex PCR reads, gives a single entry per CDR3 protein. The top ten hold 40% to 45% of the sample, which has 95,000 to 110,000 distinct CDR3 sequences, approximately 28% seen once. The sequenced sample consisted of glioma tissue, nonneoplastic brain tissue, or PBMCs (not recorded which). The receptor source for this set is a human donor with low-grade glioma or glioblastoma, undergoing nonglioma brain surgery, or in good health (not recorded which).

This chain uses TRBV7-9 with TRBJ1-3; D is unresolved. CDR1 is SEHNR and CDR2 is FQNEAQ in the germline V gene (reference sequence). There are 13 residues in the CDR3. V was clipped by 10 bases and J by 3 bases, with 13 bases between them. The CDR3: CATRGLVGNTIYF. For the CDR3, the DNA is TGTGCCACTCGTGGGCTCGTTGGAAACACCATATATTTT.

About this clonotype: Just one base apart from a much larger clone, this may be a read error. This chain joins TRBV6-1 and TRBJ2-7; 7 bases match TRBD1. Germline V gene data show CDR1 as MNHNS and CDR2 as SASEGT. This CDR3 comprises 20 residues. V dropped 6 bases and J dropped 0; count of bases not matched to a gene: 23. DNA of the CDR3: TGTGCCAGCAGAATTTGGGTCTCGGGACAGCATAGAGGGAGCTCCTACGAGCAGTACTTC. It encodes CASRIWVSGQHRGSSYEQYF.

This clonotype occurred many times. CDR3 amino acids: CSARRRTSTDTQYF. CDR3 nucleotides: TGCAGTGCTAGGCGCAGGACTAGCACAGATACGCAGTATTTT. The V and J genes are TRBV20-1 and TRBJ2-3; a weak D match, TRBD2 (5 bases). Trimming shortened V by 3 bases and J by 0 bases, and 10 bases separated the two germline ends. Germline V lookup: CDR1 DFQATT, CDR2 SNEGSKA (reference sequence). The CDR3 runs 14 residues.

This chain links TRBV20-1 with TRBJ1-1; TRBD1 is a possible D gene (6 bases). CDR1 and CDR2 from the germline V gene are DFQATT and SNEGSKA (reference sequence). The CDR3 is 12 amino acids. The CDR3 protein is CRFRGGPTEAFF. The CDR3 DNA follows: TGCAGATTCCGCGGGGGCCCCACTGAAGCTTTCTTT.

At least ten counts were recorded for this clonotype. The chain carries TRBV6-1 and TRBJ2-7; possibly TRBD2 for D (6 bases). Trimming cost V 9 bases and J 2 bases, with 17 bases left between them. The CDR3 is made up of 14 amino acids. Germline V gives CDR1 MNHNS, CDR2 SASEGT. CDR3 nucleotide sequence: TGTGCCAGTAGTTCCGGGACTGCAACCTACGAGCAGTACTTC. Protein sequence: CASSSGTATYEQYF.

This clonotype was recorded many times. This chain connects TRBV6-1 to TRBJ1-1; possible D gene TRBD1, 5 bases. The germline CDR1 and CDR2 sequences are MNHNS and SASEGT. The ends were cut back, 7 bases at V and 1 base at J, with 13 bases in the middle. CDR3 size: 14 residues. CDR3: CASTPGRTNTEAFF. For the CDR3, the DNA is TGTGCCAGCACGCCGGGACGGACGAACACTGAAGCTTTCTTT.

On this clonotype: With a much larger clone just one base away, this may be a read error. The chain couples TRBV4-3 to TRBJ1-1; tentative D call: TRBD1 (6 bases). The CDR3 runs 15 residues. Germline CDR1 LGHNA, CDR2 YSLEER. The CDR3 sequence is CAGSQVPGAGTEAFF. In nucleotides, the CDR3 is TGCGCCGGCAGCCAAGTCCCGGGGGCTGGAACTGAAGCTTTCTTT.

V is TRBV19 and J is TRBJ1-1; D possibly corresponds to TRBD1 (5 bases). V dropped 7 bases and J dropped 1 base, with 10 bases sitting between them. The germline V gene encodes CDR1 LNHDA and CDR2 SQIVND (reference sequence). The CDR3 runs 13 residues. The CDR3 DNA sequence: TGTGCCAGTACTACCGGGGCGAACACTGAAGCTTTCTTT. Protein sequence: CASTTGANTEAFF.

The genes are TRBV20-1 and TRBJ1-5, with D possibly TRBD1 on 6 matching bases. The V and J ends lost 0 bases and 0 bases respectively, with 15 bases between them. The CDR3 length is 17 residues. In germline, CDR1 is DFQATT, CDR2 SNEGSKA (reference sequence). CDR3 DNA: TGCAGTGCTAGAGAGAATTCGGGACAATATAGCAATCAGCCCCAGCATTTT. Translation: CSARENSGQYSNQPQHF.

This clonotype was observed many times. The chain recombines TRBV20-1 with TRBJ2-7, with no clear D. The CDR3 extends over 12 amino acids. Germline V gene sequence: CDR1 DFQATT, CDR2 SNEGSKA (reference sequence). V lost 2 bases and J lost 5, with 10 bases in between. In DNA, the CDR3 is TGCAGTGCTAGATTTGACGGGCACGAGCAGTACTTC. It encodes CSARFDGHEQYF.

This clonotype appeared once. One junction end does not reproduce the germline sequence, and a read error may be involved. The chain recombines TRBV27 with TRBJ2-1; the D is unclear. The V gene's germline CDR1 is MNHEY and CDR2 SMNVEV (reference sequence). This CDR3 region has 14 residues. The CDR3: CAGSSRRGRNERFF. DNA for the CDR3: TGTGCCGGCAGTTCCCGACGTGGACGGAATGAGCGGTTCTTC.

This clonotype appeared a few times. The rearrangement joins TRBV6-6 to TRBJ2-1; 9 bases align to TRBD2. The CDR3 consists of 17 residues. V lost 0 bases to trimming and J lost 5 bases; unmatched junction nucleotides: 8. Germline CDR1 is MNHNY and CDR2 is SVGAGI (reference sequence). CDR3 sequence: CASSYSALAGPNNEQFF. The CDR3 region has the DNA TGTGCCAGCAGTTACTCGGCTCTAGCGGGGCCAAACAATGAGCAGTTCTTC.

This clonotype turned up a few times. A much larger clone lies a single base off, so this may be a read error. The chain carries TRBV6-2 or TRBV6-3 and TRBJ1-1; D is possibly TRBD1 (6 bases). Germline CDR1 is MNHEY and CDR2 is SVGEGT. The CDR3 extends over 13 amino acids. The CDR3 DNA follows: TGTGCCGGCAGTTCCCCAAGGGGGTCTGAAGCTTTCTTT. It codes for CAGSSPRGSEAFF.

J is TRBJ1-2 and V is TRBV6-6, with TRBD1 as a possible D gene (5 bases). The germline V gene has CDR1 MNHNY and CDR2 SVGAGI (reference sequence). The length of the CDR3 is 18 residues. Trimming shortened V by 2 bases and J by 1 base, and 20 bases separated the two germline ends. The chain's CDR3 is CASSYGGSGSGINYGYTF. As DNA, the CDR3 is TGTGCCAGCAGTTACGGAGGGTCAGGGTCGGGGATTAACTATGGCTACACCTTC.

This clonotype was picked up many times. The chain couples TRBV20-1 to TRBJ1-5; D uncertain. V was trimmed by 6 bases and J by 4 bases, leaving 13 bases between them. This CDR3 has 13 amino acids. Looked up from germline, CDR1 is DFQATT and CDR2 is SNEGSKA (reference sequence). The CDR3 region is CSAPTVDNQPQHF. CDR3 DNA: TGCAGTGCCCCAACAGTAGATAATCAGCCCCAGCATTTT.

The rearrangement joins TRBV6-5 to TRBJ2-1, with D possibly matching TRBD2 (5 bases). Germline CDR1 and CDR2: MNHEY and SVGAGI. The CDR3 has 14 residues. V lost 3 bases to trimming and J lost 5 bases, with 11 bases between them. Written as DNA, the CDR3 is TGTGCCAGCAGTTATAGACTAAACCACAATGAGCAGTTCTTC. Translating gives CASSYRLNHNEQFF.

This clonotype was observed a handful of times. J is TRBJ2-1 and V is TRBV30; D uncertain. This CDR3 spans 13 amino acids. V was clipped by 4 bases and J by 2 bases, with 9 bases between them. Per the germline V gene, CDR1 is GTSNPN and CDR2 is SVGIG (reference sequence). CDR3 nucleotides: TGTGCCTGGACAGCCGGTCCCTACAATGAGCAGTTCTTC. The encoded protein is CAWTAGPYNEQFF.

This clonotype has ten or more counts. The chain couples TRBV6-1 to TRBJ2-7; 10 bases map to TRBD1. CDR1 is MNHNS, CDR2 SASEGT, per germline. The CDR3 consists of 13 residues. V lost 5 bases and J lost 5; bases outside the gene matches: 3. The CDR3 DNA is TGTGCCAGCAGTAGGGGACAGGGGAACGAGCAGTACTTC. Its translation is CASSRGQGNEQYF.

This rearrangement joins TRBV14 to TRBJ2-1, with D perhaps TRBD1 (5 bases). The CDR3 consists of 18 residues. The V gene's germline CDR1 is SGHDN and CDR2 FVKESK. The V gene lost 4 bases and the J gene lost 0 bases, with 19 bases spanning the gap. The CDR3 region is CASSRGLGPYSSYNEQFF. CDR3 DNA sequence: TGTGCCAGCAGCCGGGGCCTGGGTCCTTACAGCTCCTACAATGAGCAGTTCTTC.

This clonotype has a count of ten or more. V is TRBV15 and J is TRBJ1-4; D call uncertain. The V end lost 1 base, the J end lost 6 bases, and 3 bases lay between the germline ends. The CDR3 sequence is 12 residues long. CDR1 is LNHNV, CDR2 YYDKDF, per germline (reference sequence). The CDR3 DNA is TGTGCCACCAGCAGAGGATATGAAAAACTGTTTTTT. This gives the protein CATSRGYEKLFF.

This clonotype was picked up many times. V gene TRBV5-1 combines with J gene TRBJ2-3; D possibly uses TRBD1 or TRBD2 (5 bases each). CDR3 length: 14 amino acids. Germline CDR1 SGHRS, CDR2 YFSETQ. Trimming stripped 1 base from V and 5 bases from J, with 11 bases between. DNA for the CDR3: TGCGCCAGCAGCTTGTACGTGGGGGAAGATACGCAGTATTTT. It encodes CASSLYVGEDTQYF.

Worth noting for this clonotype: One end of the junction varies from germline; a read error may be responsible. The rearrangement joins TRBV2 to TRBJ1-6; D is uncertain. Germline V lookup: CDR1 SNHLY, CDR2 FYNNEI. The CDR3 consists of 12 residues. CDR3 loop: CASQATNSPLDF. As DNA, the CDR3 is TGTGCCAGCCAAGCAACTAATTCACCCCTCGACTTT.

Comments on this clonotype: A much more abundant neighbour one base away suggests this may be a read error. V is TRBV20-1 and J is TRBJ1-4, with D unresolved. The germline V gene has CDR1 DFQATT and CDR2 SNEGSKA (reference sequence). Trimming cost V 1 base and J 0 bases, with 9 bases left between them. This CDR3 has 15 amino acids. This chain's CDR3 is CSARAMVATNEKLFF. The CDR3, as DNA: TGCAGTGCTAGAGCAATGGTAGCAACTAATGAAAAACTGTTTTTT.

On this clonotype: A read error may be the cause here, since a much bigger clone is one base away. V gene TRBV19 combines with J gene TRBJ2-7; TRBD2 is a possible D gene (5 bases). The CDR3 is made up of 12 amino acids. V was trimmed by 7 bases and J by 6 bases, leaving 13 bases between them. The germline V gene has CDR1 LNHDA and CDR2 SQIVND (reference sequence). The CDR3 loop reads CASNLAGCEQYF. In DNA form, the CDR3 reads TGTGCCAGTAACCTCGCGGGCTGCGAGCAGTACTTC.

J is TRBJ1-4 and V is TRBV24-1; D not certain. The V gene's germline CDR1 is KGHDR and CDR2 SFDVKD. Trimming took 7 bases from V and 2 from J, leaving 7 bases between them. The CDR3 length is 13 residues. CDR3 protein: CATSSGTNEKLFF. The CDR3 DNA sequence: TGTGCCACCAGCTCCGGGACTAATGAAAAACTGTTTTTT.

This clonotype was recorded many times. The chain uses TRBV6-1 and TRBJ1-3; the D gene is possibly TRBD1 (5 bases). CDR1 and CDR2 (germline): MNHNS, SASEGT. The V end was cut by 5 bases, the J end by 0 bases, with 8 bases between. The CDR3 runs 14 residues. Here the CDR3 reads CASSRDSSGNTIYF. The CDR3 nucleotides are TGTGCCAGCAGTCGCGACAGCTCTGGAAACACCATATATTTT.

In this sample, this clonotype turned up many times. The chain joins TRBV11-2 to TRBJ2-1, with 10 bases lining up with TRBD1. This CDR3 is built from 13 residues. V shed 4 bases, J shed 8 bases, and the junction held 2 bases outside the gene matches. Germline CDR1 is SGHAT and CDR2 is FQNNGV. CDR3 sequence reads: CASSSDRGHEQFF. The DNA of the CDR3 is TGTGCCAGCAGCTCTGACAGGGGGCATGAGCAGTTCTTC.

This clonotype was observed a few times. V usage is TRBV12-3 or TRBV12-4 and J usage is TRBJ1-3; a weak D match, TRBD1 (5 bases). This CDR3 comprises 15 residues. Trimming cost V 5 bases and J 4 bases, with 15 bases left between them. For the CDR3, the DNA is TGTGCCAGCAGTCGGGGCTACCTACTCGGAAACACCATATATTTT. It is translated as CASSRGYLLGNTIYF.

With regard to this clonotype: At one end, the junction sequence differs from germline, possibly due to a read error. The V gene is TRBV12-3 or TRBV12-4, the J gene TRBJ2-3; 10 bases match TRBD1. The CDR3 length is 14 residues. Here the CDR3 DNA reads TGTGCCAGCAGTTTCGGACAGGGGGAAGATACGCAGTACTTT. This codes for CASSFGQGEDTQYF.

The chain employs TRBV12-3 or TRBV12-4 and TRBJ2-1, with 11 nucleotides matching TRBD2. The J segment lost 4 bases and the V segment lost 3 bases, leaving 2 bases of the junction unmatched. The length of the CDR3 is 15 residues. CDR3 sequence (DNA): TGTGCCAGCAGTTTTACTAGCGGGGGATACAATGAGCAGTTCTTC. It specifies CASSFTSGGYNEQFF.